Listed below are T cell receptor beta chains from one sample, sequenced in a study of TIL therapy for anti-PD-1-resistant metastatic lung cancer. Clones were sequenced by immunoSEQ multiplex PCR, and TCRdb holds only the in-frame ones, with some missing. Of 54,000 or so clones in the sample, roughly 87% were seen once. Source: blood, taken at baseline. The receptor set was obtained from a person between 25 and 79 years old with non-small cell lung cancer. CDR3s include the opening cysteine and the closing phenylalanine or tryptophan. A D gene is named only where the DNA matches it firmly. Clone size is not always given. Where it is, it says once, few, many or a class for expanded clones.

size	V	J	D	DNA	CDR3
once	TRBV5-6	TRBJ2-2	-	TGTGCCAGCAGCTCAGACAGCAAAACCGGGGAGCTGTTTTTT	CASSSDSKTGELFF
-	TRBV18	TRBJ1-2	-	TGTGCCAGCTCACCACCCGGACAGTTTGGCTACACCTTC	CASSPPGQFGYTF
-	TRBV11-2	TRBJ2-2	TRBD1	TGTGCCAGCAGCTACTCCGGGACAGCAACCGGGGAGCTGTTTTTT	CASSYSGTATGELFF
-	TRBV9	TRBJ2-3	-	TGTGCCAGCAGCGAGGCCAGGCAAAGCACAGATACGCAGTATTTT	CASSEARQSTDTQYF
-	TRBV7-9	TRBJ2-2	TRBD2	TGTGCCAGCAGCTGGGGACTAGCGGGCACCGGGGAGCTGTTTTTT	CASSWGLAGTGELFF
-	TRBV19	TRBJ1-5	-	TGTGCCAGTAATAGGGCTAGCGGCAATCAGCCCCAGCATTTT	CASNRASGNQPQHF
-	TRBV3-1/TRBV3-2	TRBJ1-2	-	TGTGCCAGCAGCCAAACCTTTAAGGGGAGCTATGGCTACACCTTC	CASSQTFKGSYGYTF
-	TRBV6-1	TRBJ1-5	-	TGTGCCAGCAGTGAAGCGGGCGGTTACAATCAGCCCCAGCATTTT	CASSEAGGYNQPQHF
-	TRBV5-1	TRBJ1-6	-	TGCGCCAGCAGCTTGGACAGGAGCTCCTATAATTCACCCCTCCACTTT	CASSLDRSSYNSPLHF
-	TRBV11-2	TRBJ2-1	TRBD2	TGTGCCAGCAGCTTAGTTCGCCTCCCGGGGGGAAACAATGAGCAGTTCTTC	CASSLVRLPGGNNEQFF
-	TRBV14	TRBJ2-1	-	TGTGCCAGCAGCCAATCAGTCACCAGCTCCTACAATGAGCAGTTCTTC	CASSQSVTSSYNEQFF
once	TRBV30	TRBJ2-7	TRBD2	TGTGCCTGGGGGGGGACTAGCGGGAGCCCTCTCTACGAGCAGTACTTC	CAWGGTSGSPLYEQYF
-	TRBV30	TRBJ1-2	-	TGTGCCTGGTCTTGGGGGAGCCCAGGGGATGGCTACACCTTC	CAWSWGSPGDGYTF
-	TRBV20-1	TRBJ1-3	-	TGCAGTGCTAGTCCCGAACAGGGATCTGGAAACACCATATATTTT	CSASPEQGSGNTIYF
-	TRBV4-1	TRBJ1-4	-	TGCGCCAGCAGCCAAGTAAGAGGACAGCAAGAAGAAAAACTGTTTTTT	CASSQVRGQQEEKLFF
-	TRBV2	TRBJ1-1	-	TGTGCCAGCAGGGGCCGGGATATGAACACTGAAGCTTTCTTT	CASRGRDMNTEAFF
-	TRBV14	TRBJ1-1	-	TGTGCCAGCAGCCAAGAAGTCTGGAACACTGAAGCTTTCTTT	CASSQEVWNTEAFF
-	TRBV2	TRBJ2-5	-	TGTGCCAGCAATAGGGACGGAGGGCAAGAGACCCAGTACTTC	CASNRDGGQETQYF
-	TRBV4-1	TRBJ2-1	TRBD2	TGCGCCAGCAGCCCAGGACTAGCGACTTACAATGAGCAGTTCTTC	CASSPGLATYNEQFF
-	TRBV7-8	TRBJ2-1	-	TGTGCCAGCAGCGCCGACAGATACAATGAGCAGTTCTTC	CASSADRYNEQFF
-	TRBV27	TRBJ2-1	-	TGTGCCAGCCGGTGGACAGCAGACAATGAGCAGTTCTTC	CASRWTADNEQFF
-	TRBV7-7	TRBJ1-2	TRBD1	TGTGCCAGCAGCCCTTTGGACAGGGGGCCCTATGGCTACACCTTC	CASSPLDRGPYGYTF
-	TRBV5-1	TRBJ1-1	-	TGCGCCAGCAGCTTGGATGGGGGGGAAGCTTTCTTT	CASSLDGGEAFF
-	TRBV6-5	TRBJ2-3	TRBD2	TGTGCCAGCCGGCGGGGGGGAGGCACAGATACGCAGTATTTT	CASRRGGGTDTQYF
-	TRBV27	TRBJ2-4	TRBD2	TGTGCCAGCAGTTTCGCGGGGGGATATGAAAACATTCAGTACTTC	CASSFAGGYENIQYF
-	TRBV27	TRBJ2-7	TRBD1	TGTGCCAGCAGCTGGACAGGGGGCGAGCAGTACTTC	CASSWTGGEQYF
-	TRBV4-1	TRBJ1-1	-	TGCGCCAGCAGCCAGGGACTAGGGTGGGCTTTCTTT	CASSQGLGWAFF
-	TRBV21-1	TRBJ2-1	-	TGTGCCAGCAGCAAAGGCCCTAGCGGGGGCCCGGTCCATGAGCAGTTCTTC	CASSKGPSGGPVHEQFF
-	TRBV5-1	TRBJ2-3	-	TGCGCCAGCAGCAACCTCCGGGACATCAGCACAGATACGCAGTATTTT	CASSNLRDISTDTQYF
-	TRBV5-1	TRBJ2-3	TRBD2	TGCGCCAGCAGCATGGGGACTAGCGGGGTCACAGATACGCAGTATTTT	CASSMGTSGVTDTQYF
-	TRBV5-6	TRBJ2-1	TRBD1	TGTGCCAGCAGCAAGGGGACAGGCGGGGAGCAGTTCTTC	CASSKGTGGEQFF
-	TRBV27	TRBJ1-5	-	TGTGCCAGCCTGGGTTTCCATCAGCCCCAGCATTTT	CASLGFHQPQHF
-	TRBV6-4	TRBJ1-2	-	TGTGCCAGCAGTGAAAGGGTCAACCATAACTATGGCTACACCTTC	CASSERVNHNYGYTF
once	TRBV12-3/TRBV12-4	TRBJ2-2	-	TGTGCCAGCACCACCAGGGAGGCCGGGGAGCTGTTTTTT	CASTTREAGELFF
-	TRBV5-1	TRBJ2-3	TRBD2	TGCGCCAGCAGACTAGCGGCCCTCACAGATACGCAGTATTTT	CASRLAALTDTQYF
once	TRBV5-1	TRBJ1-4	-	TGCGCCAGCAGCTCTGGAGGGGGTCTGGAAAAACTGTTTTTT	CASSSGGGLEKLFF
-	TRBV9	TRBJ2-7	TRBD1	TGTGCCAGCAGCGGTGGGGGACAGGGCTACGAGCAGTACTTC	CASSGGGQGYEQYF
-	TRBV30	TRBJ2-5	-	TGTGCCTGGGCGGGGAGCCCCCAAGAGACCCAGTACTTC	CAWAGSPQETQYF
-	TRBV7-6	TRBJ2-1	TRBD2	TGTGCCAGCAGCTTAACCGGTACTAGCGGGGGCTACAATGAGCAGTTCTTC	CASSLTGTSGGYNEQFF
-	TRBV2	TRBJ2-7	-	TGTGCCAGCAGTGGCTACGAGCAGTACTTC	CASSGYEQYF
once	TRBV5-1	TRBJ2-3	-	TGCGCCAGCAGCTTGGAGGGCAGGGCAGTAGATACGCAGTATTTT	CASSLEGRAVDTQYF
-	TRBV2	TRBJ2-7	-	TGTGCCAGCAGTGAAGGGCCCTCCTACGAGCAGTACTTC	CASSEGPSYEQYF
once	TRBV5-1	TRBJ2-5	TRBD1	TGCGCCAGCAGCCCCGGACAGGGCCAAGAGACCCAGTACTTC	CASSPGQGQETQYF
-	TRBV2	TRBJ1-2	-	TGTGCCAGCCTCCCGGCGGAGGGAGGCTACACCTTC	CASLPAEGGYTF
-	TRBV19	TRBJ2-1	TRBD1	TGTGCCAGTAGTGTATTACAGGGGTTCAATGAGCAGTTCTTC	CASSVLQGFNEQFF
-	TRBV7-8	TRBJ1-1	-	TGTGCCAGCACCCCGGAGGGTCTAGAGAGCACTGAAGCTTTCTTT	CASTPEGLESTEAFF
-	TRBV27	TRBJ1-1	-	TGTGCCAGCAGTTTATCCATCAGGGGAACTGAAGCTTTCTTT	CASSLSIRGTEAFF
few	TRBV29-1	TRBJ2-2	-	TGCAGCGCAACCGGGGAGCTGTTTTTT	CSATGELFF
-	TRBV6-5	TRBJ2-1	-	TGTGCCAGCAGACTACAGACAGCGTCGGGTGAGCAGTTCTTC	CASRLQTASGEQFF
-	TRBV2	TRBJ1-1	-	TGTGCCAGCAGTGAAAGAGACAGGAGCATGAACACTGAAGCTTTCTTT	CASSERDRSMNTEAFF
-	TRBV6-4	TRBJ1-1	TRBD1	TGTGCCAGCAGTGAAACACCGGGACAGGGGCTGGGAGCTTTCTTT	CASSETPGQGLGAFF
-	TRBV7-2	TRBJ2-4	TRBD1	TGTGCCAGCAGCAGGACAGGGGGCTCGGCCAAAAACATTCAGTACTTC	CASSRTGGSAKNIQYF
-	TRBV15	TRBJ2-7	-	TGTGCCACCAGCAGAGCACAGGTGAACTCCTACGAGCAGTACTTC	CATSRAQVNSYEQYF